A selection of T cell receptor beta chains follows, all from one sample in a study of blood T cell repertoires in COVID-19. Profiled with immunoSEQ multiplex PCR; TCRdb holds only in-frame clones, not every one. This sample has approximately 100,000 clones, with roughly 92% found just once. Sequenced sample: peripheral blood. The receptors shown here come from a man in his sixties with acute or convalescent COVID-19. Both conserved end residues are part of each CDR3. D genes are given only for firm matches. Rows may omit the clone size; those that give it use once, few, many or a size class.

TRBJ2-2 | . | TRBV19 | TRBD1 | TGTGCCAGTAGTCGGGGACAGGGCACCGGGGAGCTGTTTTTT | CASSRGQGTGELFF
TRBJ2-7 | . | TRBV7-3 | . | TGTGCCAGCAGCTTAAGGAGGGGATCTACCTACGAGCAGTACTTC | CASSLRRGSTYEQYF
TRBJ2-3 | . | TRBV11-3 | TRBD2 | TGTGCCAGCAGCTGGACTAGGGGCACAGATACGCAGTATTTT | CASSWTRGTDTQYF
TRBJ1-5 | . | TRBV6-2/TRBV6-3 | . | TGTGCCAGCAGCCAACAGATTAGCAATCAGCCCCAGCATTTT | CASSQQISNQPQHF
TRBJ1-1 | few | TRBV12-3/TRBV12-4 | . | TGTGCCAGCAGTCCTGGGCGTCCCGAAGCTTTCTTT | CASSPGRPEAFF
TRBJ1-6 | . | TRBV6-1 | TRBD1 | TGTGCCAGCAGTGAATCAGGGGGGAATTCACCCCTCCACTTT | CASSESGGNSPLHF
TRBJ2-1 | . | TRBV10-2 | . | TGCGCCAGCAGTGAGACAGGGAGCTCCTACAATGAGCAGTTCTTC | CASSETGSSYNEQFF
TRBJ1-4 | . | TRBV4-2 | . | TGTGCCAGCAGCCAAGAGAGTATTAATGAAAAACTGTTTTTT | CASSQESINEKLFF
TRBJ2-3 | . | TRBV28 | TRBD1 | TGTGCCAGCAGTCCCCGGGGACAGGGGTCCGATACGCAGTATTTT | CASSPRGQGSDTQYF
TRBJ2-2 | . | TRBV18 | . | TGTGCCAGCTCACCAGTCGGGGGGCCCCTTACCGGGGAGCTGTTTTTT | CASSPVGGPLTGELFF
TRBJ2-1 | . | TRBV20-1 | TRBD1 | TGCAGTGCTAGTTCAGGGACAGGGCTTTCGCATGAGCAGTTCTTC | CSASSGTGLSHEQFF
TRBJ1-3 | . | TRBV11-2 | . | TGTGCCAGCAGCCCCGCAGGTACCTCTGGAAACACCATATATTTT | CASSPAGTSGNTIYF
TRBJ2-1 | . | TRBV29-1 | TRBD2 | TGCAGCGTCGATACCGGGACTAGAGGCAATGAGCAGTTCTTC | CSVDTGTRGNEQFF
TRBJ1-6 | once | TRBV28 | . | TGTGCCAGCAGTTCCACCCTGGGGGGGAGGGAACCCCTCCACTTT | CASSSTLGGREPLHF
TRBJ1-1 | . | TRBV27 | TRBD1 | TGTGCCAGCAGTTCGAGACAGGGGGCAGGGGGGACTGAAGCTTTCTTT | CASSSRQGAGGTEAFF
TRBJ1-1 | . | TRBV5-1 | . | TGCGCCAGCAGCCGCGGTCGGACAGACATGAACACTGAAGCTTTCTTT | CASSRGRTDMNTEAFF
TRBJ1-5 | . | TRBV7-6 | TRBD1 | TGTGCCAGCAGCTTAACGACAGGGTGGGATCAGCCCCAGCATTTT | CASSLTTGWDQPQHF
TRBJ1-5 | . | TRBV5-5 | TRBD1 | TGTGCCAGCAGCTTGTGGGGGGCCGGGACAGGCGGTATGACCCAGCATTTT | CASSLWGAGTGGMTQHF
TRBJ2-3 | . | TRBV29-1 | TRBD2 | TGCAGCGTTGAGGGACTAGCGACTAGCACAGATACGCAGTATTTT | CSVEGLATSTDTQYF
TRBJ1-2 | . | TRBV6-4 | . | TGTGCCAGCATGTGGCAGAACTATGGCTACACCTTC | CASMWQNYGYTF
TRBJ1-2 | . | TRBV5-8 | . | TGTGCCAGCAGCTTGCTGCCCGAGGGTCATGGCTACACCTTC | CASSLLPEGHGYTF
TRBJ1-5 | . | TRBV30 | . | TGTGCCTGGAGTTGGGCGGGAAATCAGCCCCAGCATTTT | CAWSWAGNQPQHF
TRBJ2-1 | . | TRBV27 | TRBD1 | TGTGCCAGCAGTTTCGGGACAGGGGGCAGTGAGCAGTTCTTC | CASSFGTGGSEQFF
TRBJ2-3 | . | TRBV5-1 | . | TGCGCCAGCAGCGAGACCAGCGGCACAGATACGCAGTATTTT | CASSETSGTDTQYF
TRBJ2-3 | . | TRBV10-3 | TRBD2 | TGTGCCATCAGGGGGGGGAGTGGAGATACGCAGTATTTT | CAIRGGSGDTQYF
TRBJ1-2 | . | TRBV24-1 | TRBD1 | TGTGCCACCAGTGAGGACGGGACAGTCGATGGCTACACCTTC | CATSEDGTVDGYTF
TRBJ1-5 | . | TRBV30 | . | TGTGCCTGGAGTACAGGGACGGGTCAGCCCCAGCATTTT | CAWSTGTGQPQHF
TRBJ2-3 | . | TRBV5-1 | TRBD2 | TGCGCCAGCAGCTTGGGACTAGCAGTAGATACGCAGTATTTT | CASSLGLAVDTQYF
TRBJ2-4 | . | TRBV7-8 | TRBD2 | TGTGCCAGCAGCTTAGCAGGACTAGCGGCAATAGCCAAAAACATTCAGTACTTC | CASSLAGLAAIAKNIQYF
TRBJ2-1 | . | TRBV24-1 | . | TGTGCCACCAGTGAGAGGACTACCCCATGGGAGCAGTTCTTC | CATSERTTPWEQFF
TRBJ1-3 | . | TRBV5-8 | . | TGTGCCAGCAGCTTGGCCATAAGGGGTGGAAACACCATATATTTT | CASSLAIRGGNTIYF
TRBJ2-3 | . | TRBV4-1 | . | TGCGCCAGCAGCCAAGGGCCTAGCGAGGAAGCAGATACGCAGTATTTT | CASSQGPSEEADTQYF
TRBJ1-3 | . | TRBV24-1 | . | TGTGCCACCAGTGATTCCCCAGCTGGAAACACCATATATTTT | CATSDSPAGNTIYF
TRBJ1-4 | . | TRBV30 | . | TGTGCCTGGAGTCCCTCCGGTTGGGGCGAAAAACTGTTTTTT | CAWSPSGWGEKLFF
TRBJ1-3 | . | TRBV12-3/TRBV12-4 | . | TGTGCCAGCAGCGACTTACCTGGAAACACCATATATTTT | CASSDLPGNTIYF
TRBJ2-7 | . | TRBV6-5 | TRBD2 | TGTGCCAGCAGTTACGGACTAGCGGGCTTCTACGAGCAGTACTTC | CASSYGLAGFYEQYF
TRBJ1-3 | once | TRBV5-4 | . | TGTGCCAGCAGCTCCTCTTACAGCTCTGGAAACACCATATATTTT | CASSSSYSSGNTIYF